These T cell receptor beta chains were read from a single sample in a study of blood T cells in healthy people across ages. From the 5' RACE reads, TCRdb called clonotypes with MiXCR, one entry per CDR3 protein. The data hold about 800,000 distinct CDR3 sequences, with approximately 25% observed a single time. These data were likewise used in another study, on T cells of mothers and their children.

The specimen was blood. Receptors originate from a boy aged 5-17 years in good health. Each CDR3 is given with its conserved first and last residue. A D gene is named only where the DNA matches it firmly. Clone size is shown for a subset of rows, as once, few, many or a class of expanded clone.

j_gene: TRBJ1-1
d_gene: NA
abundance: NA
v_gene: TRBV5-1
CDR3aa: CASSLTDGNTEAFF
CDR3nt: TGCGCCAGCAGCTTGACTGACGGAAACACTGAAGCTTTCTTT

j_gene: TRBJ2-5
d_gene: TRBD2
abundance: few
v_gene: TRBV11-2
CDR3aa: CASSLMAGEQETQYF
CDR3nt: TGTGCCAGCAGCTTAATGGCGGGGGAGCAAGAGACCCAGTACTTC

j_gene: TRBJ2-5
d_gene: TRBD1
abundance: few
v_gene: TRBV7-2
CDR3aa: CASSPSGQGAQETQYF
CDR3nt: TGTGCCAGCAGCCCATCGGGACAGGGAGCCCAAGAGACCCAGTACTTC

j_gene: TRBJ2-7
d_gene: NA
abundance: few
v_gene: TRBV3-1
CDR3aa: CASSHRGGYEQYF
CDR3nt: TGTGCCAGCAGCCACAGGGGTGGCTACGAGCAGTACTTC

j_gene: TRBJ2-1
d_gene: NA
abundance: NA
v_gene: TRBV27
CDR3aa: CASGLRGSDNEQFF
CDR3nt: TGTGCCAGCGGCCTGCGAGGTAGTGACAATGAGCAGTTCTTC

j_gene: TRBJ2-7
d_gene: NA
abundance: NA
v_gene: TRBV12-3/TRBV12-4
CDR3aa: CASRRDTGYEQYF
CDR3nt: TGTGCCAGCAGACGGGACACCGGCTACGAGCAGTACTTC

j_gene: TRBJ2-2
d_gene: NA
abundance: NA
v_gene: TRBV20-1
CDR3aa: CSARDLQVGTGELFF
CDR3nt: TGCAGTGCTAGAGATCTCCAAGTGGGGACCGGGGAGCTGTTTTTT

j_gene: TRBJ1-4
d_gene: NA
abundance: few
v_gene: TRBV5-1
CDR3aa: CASSLVPVTNEKLFF
CDR3nt: TGCGCCAGCAGCTTGGTTCCAGTCACTAATGAAAAACTGTTTTTT

j_gene: TRBJ2-2
d_gene: NA
abundance: few
v_gene: TRBV7-2
CDR3aa: CASSLFVSGTGELFF
CDR3nt: TGTGCCAGCAGCTTATTCGTATCGGGAACCGGGGAGCTGTTTTTT

j_gene: TRBJ2-1
d_gene: TRBD2
abundance: NA
v_gene: TRBV29-1
CDR3aa: CSVDGREGYNEQFF
CDR3nt: TGCAGCGTAGATGGTCGGGAGGGTTACAATGAGCAGTTCTTC

j_gene: TRBJ2-7
d_gene: TRBD1
abundance: NA
v_gene: TRBV27
CDR3aa: CASSRNRDSYEQYF
CDR3nt: TGTGCCAGCAGCCGTAACCGGGACAGCTACGAGCAGTACTTC

j_gene: TRBJ2-1
d_gene: NA
abundance: few
v_gene: TRBV7-9
CDR3aa: CASSTPGTLIEQFF
CDR3nt: TGTGCCAGCAGCACCCCAGGGACACTAATCGAGCAGTTCTTC